This T cell receptor beta chain was recovered during a study of response to subunit inactivated influenza vaccine. Findings and caveats of the study: Few additional T cells are recruited per seasonal influenza vaccination, authors suggested.

Details on this clonotype: Antigen specificity is unknown.

One entry per CDR3 protein results from TCRdb running MiXCR on the RT-PCR reads. The table records hundreds of thousands of distinct CDR3 sequences, 15% to 18% of them present only once. The CDR3 covers 14 residues. Germline V CDR1 and CDR2: DFQATT, SNEGSKA (reference sequence). The chain joins TRBV20-1 to TRBJ2-3, with D possibly matching TRBD2 (5 bases). This specimen was PBMCs from blood, taken about 12 days after vaccination. This receptor was obtained from a man in his forties or fifties who received an inactivated influenza vaccine. The CDR3 nucleotides are TGCAGCCGTAAGGCGCCTAGCAGCACAGATACGCAGTATTTT. Translation gives CSRKAPSSTDTQYF.